This T cell receptor (beta chain) was profiled in a study of T cell repertoires in cytomegalovirus infection. Background on the study: It can be stated that public TCR beta signatures indicated CMV infection as well as a matching HLA type. Study-wide results and caveats: The ex vivo response was dominated by HLA-C-restricted CMV-specific TCR beta clonotypes. Pooled public TCR beta family frequency picked out CMV carriers with the relevant HLA.

This clonotype was seen a few times. Its cognate antigen is unknown. V was cut by 2 bases and J by 2 bases, with 8 bases left in between. The CDR3 has 15 amino acids. Per germline, CDR1 SGDLS and CDR2 YYNGEE. From the reads, TCRdb called clonotypes with MiXCR, one entry per CDR3 protein. The table lists under 200,000 distinct CDR3 sequences, roughly 9% of them singletons, with roughly 4.8% in the top ten. The clonotype comes from a human donor in good health (CMV status not recorded). Some clones in this sample may be carry-over from other donors' samples. This chain uses TRBV9 with TRBJ2-6; maybe TRBD2 (6 bases). The sequencing sample was made of PBMCs. For the CDR3, the DNA is TGTGCCAGCAGCGTTCGCGGGACTGGGGCCAACGTCCTGACTTTC. Amino acids: CASSVRGTGANVLTF.